This T cell receptor (beta chain) derives from a study of neurological immune-mediated disorders. For this clonotype: The antigen is undetermined.

General observations from the study: The greatest degree of TCR clonal expansion was observed in HTLV-1-associated myelopathy, with the lowest in multiple sclerosis, below that of healthy controls. None of the CDR3 amino acid sequences found in expanded clones was shared across subjects. This suggests that the TCR-beta repertoires were private in all groups.

The CDR3 is 16 residues long. CDR1 and CDR2 from the germline V gene are MNHEY and SMNVEV (reference sequence). The V end was cut by 6 bases, the J end by 3 bases, with 19 bases between. The cDNA was synthesized by 5'RACE incorporating 10-nucleotide random UMIs. Over 170 million TCR-beta sequences, together covering 15-18 subjects, were produced by every individual sequencing run that was carried out. TCRdb analysed the 5' RACE reads with MiXCR anew, one entry per CDR3 protein. The sample lists some 24,000 distinct CDR3 sequences, about 6.3% occurring once. The genes are TRBV27 and TRBJ2-3; D might be TRBD1 or TRBD2, each matching 6 bases. Sequenced input: PBMCs. The receptor comes from a woman aged 35 to 49 in good health. The DNA of the CDR3 is TGTGCCAGCAGACTATTCGGGGGCGCAAAGACAGATACGCAGTATTTT. This translates into CASRLFGGAKTDTQYF.